This T cell receptor beta chain is drawn from a study of blood T cells in healthy people across ages. General study findings and limits: Since the PBMCs were unsorted, naive and antigen-experienced cells could not be conclusively compared.

Per the germline V gene, CDR1 is LGHNA and CDR2 is YNFKEQ. V was shortened by 1 base and J by 4 bases, with 17 bases between the two germline ends. This CDR3 has 16 residues. A J-beta primer mix and a sample-barcoded 5' primer were used in a second PCR of roughly 6 to 12 cycles. TCRdb redid the calling of the 5' RACE reads with MiXCR, one entry per CDR3 protein. The sample contains 450,000 to 650,000 distinct CDR3 sequences, approximately 25% of which appear only once. On this clonotype itself: The antigen remains undetermined.

A further study also used this sample, focusing on T cells of mothers and their children.

Sequenced material: blood. The V gene is TRBV4-2, the J gene TRBJ2-7; D is possibly TRBD1 (5 bases). This TCR derives from a boy aged 10-17 years in good health. The CDR3 here is CASSQGPDMGGYEQYF. The DNA of the CDR3 is TGTGCCAGCAGCCAAGGACCGGACATGGGTGGGTACGAGCAGTACTTC.